Below, 16 T cell receptor beta chains from the same sample are listed, as sequenced in a study of T-cell reconstitution after alpha-beta-depleted transplantation in children. TCRbeta library construction was performed incorporating unique molecular identifiers. TCRdb reprocessed the PCR reads via MiXCR and lists one record per CDR3 protein. The repertoire holds roughly 200,000 distinct CDR3 sequences, with roughly 7.1% as singletons. Sample: PBMCs, taken before TCRalphabeta/CD19-depleted stem cell transplant. These receptors were collected from a boy younger than 10 with acute lymphoblastic leukemia, due to receive a stem cell transplant.

In this sample, this clonotype turned up many times. CDR3 in DNA: TGTGCCATCAACCCGGGACAGGACTACGAGCAGTACTTC. Encoded protein: CAINPGQDYEQYF. V is TRBV10-3 and J is TRBJ2-7; 8 bases line up with TRBD1. The CDR3 is 13 residues long. The V segment lost 7 bases and the J segment 3 bases; nucleotides outside the gene matches: 5. The germline V gene encodes CDR1 ENHRY and CDR2 SYGVKD.

Many counts were recorded for this clonotype. This chain connects TRBV13 to TRBJ1-2; 8 nucleotides match TRBD1. The V and J ends lost 6 bases and 6 bases, in that order; junction bases with no gene match: 12. Germline V CDR1 and CDR2: PRHDT, FYEKMQ (reference sequence). The CDR3 has 15 residues. CDR3 amino acids: CASSPDRGNRDGYTF. The CDR3 coding sequence is TGTGCCAGCAGTCCCGACAGGGGAAATCGGGATGGCTACACCTTC.

Ten or more counts support this clonotype. The V call is TRBV12-3 or TRBV12-4, the J call TRBJ1-1; D is unclear. Between the trimmed V and J ends, which lost 3 bases and 0 bases, there was a span of 11 bases. The CDR3 length is 15 residues. CDR3 sequence reads: CASSFTKSLNTEAFF. CDR3 nucleotides: TGTGCCAGCAGTTTTACAAAAAGCCTGAACACTGAAGCTTTCTTT.

This clonotype was seen ten or more times. The CDR3 sequence: CASSFGGRAYNEQFF. The CDR3 nucleotides are TGTGCCAGCAGTTTCGGCGGGAGAGCCTACAATGAGCAGTTCTTC. This chain joins TRBV6-5 and TRBJ2-1, with 7 positions matching TRBD2. Germline-derived CDR1 and CDR2 are MNHEY and SVGAGI. After removal of 4 bases from V and 2 bases from J, the junction contained 5 bases not matched to a gene. This CDR3 is built from 15 residues.

This clonotype was seen ten or more times. The rearrangement links TRBV6-2 or TRBV6-3 to TRBJ2-7, with 13 positions matching TRBD2. Unmatched junction bases numbered 15, after V lost 5 bases and J lost 5 bases. The CDR3 runs 18 residues. Germline V gene data show CDR1 as MNHEY and CDR2 as SVGEGT. The chain's CDR3 is CASSQYLGLAGVRHEQYF. The CDR3, as DNA: TGTGCCAGCAGTCAATACCTCGGACTAGCGGGAGTTCGTCACGAGCAGTACTTC.

This clonotype was counted ten times or more. The chain combines TRBV19 with TRBJ2-1; 10 bases are shared with TRBD2. With V trimmed by 10 bases and J by 5 bases, 11 bases remained unmatched. CDR3 length: 15 amino acids. The germline V gene encodes CDR1 LNHDA and CDR2 SQIVND (reference sequence). As DNA, the CDR3 is TGTGCCACCCGCCCGGAAAGCGGGAGGGACAATGAGCAGTTCTTC. This codes for CATRPESGRDNEQFF.

This chain uses TRBV7-9 with TRBJ2-5; D is undetermined. Germline V gives CDR1 SEHNR, CDR2 FQNEAQ (reference sequence). V was trimmed by 5 bases and J by 5 bases, leaving 12 bases between them. CDR3 length: 13 residues. CDR3 coding DNA: TGTGCCAGCAGCCCAAAAACACACGAGACCCAGTACTTC. Its translation: CASSPKTHETQYF.

The chain recombines TRBV2 with TRBJ1-1; 7 bases align to TRBD1. Germline trimming cut 6 bases from V and 6 bases from J; bases unmatched to any gene: 10. Germline CDR1 is SNHLY and CDR2 is FYNNEI. The CDR3 runs 14 residues. The CDR3 DNA follows: TGTGCCAGCAGCGCCGAACTACAGGGGTCTGAAGCTTTCTTT. As protein: CASSAELQGSEAFF. Combining the CDR3 with reference TRBV2 and TRBJ1-1 gives the whole variable domain EPEVTQTPSHQVTQMGQEVILRCVPISNHLYFYWYRQILGQKVEFLVSFYNNEISEKSEIFDDQFSVERPDGSNFTLKIRSTKLEDSAMYFCASSAELQGSEAFFGQGTRLTVV.

There are a few counts of this clonotype. This chain uses TRBV7-2 with TRBJ2-5; D uncertain. The length of the CDR3 is 14 residues. Germline lookup yields CDR1 SGHTA and CDR2 FQGNSA. Trimming removed 2 bases from V and 5 bases from J, with 12 bases in between. CDR3 DNA sequence: TGTGCCAGCAGCTTACATCGCAGTCCGGAGACCCAGTACTTC. This sequence encodes CASSLHRSPETQYF.

This clonotype was seen ten or more times. The chain uses TRBV28 and TRBJ2-7, with a possible D match to TRBD1 (6 bases). This CDR3 comprises 14 residues. Germline CDR1 MDHEN, CDR2 SYDVKM. V was shortened by 7 bases and J by 4 bases, with 17 bases between the two germline ends. This CDR3 is CASIPSGQLYEQYF. The CDR3 DNA reads TGTGCCAGCATCCCTTCAGGACAGCTGTACGAGCAGTACTTC.

The V and J genes are TRBV5-1 and TRBJ1-1; no definite D call. V was shortened by 6 bases and J by 3 bases, with 15 bases between the two germline ends. This CDR3 contains 14 residues. Germline V lookup: CDR1 SGHRS, CDR2 YFSETQ. The DNA of the CDR3 is TGCGCCAGCACTACCGGGGTATTGGACACTGAAGCTTTCTTT. This gives the protein CASTTGVLDTEAFF.

A few counts support this clonotype. The rearrangement links TRBV10-3 to TRBJ1-6; 9 positions agree with TRBD1. J was trimmed by 10 bases and V by 2 bases; bases with no gene match: 9. The CDR3 runs to 16 residues. In germline, CDR1 is ENHRY, CDR2 SYGVKD. The CDR3: CAISERGQGSRSPLHF. CDR3 sequence (DNA): TGTGCCATCAGTGAGAGGGGACAGGGTTCGAGGTCACCCCTCCACTTT.

This clonotype has a count of ten or more. The chain carries TRBV20-1 and TRBJ1-5, with D hard to call. V was clipped by 3 bases and J by 0 bases, with 3 bases between them. CDR3 length equals 12 residues. Germline CDR1 DFQATT, CDR2 SNEGSKA (reference sequence). DNA for the CDR3: TGCAGTGCTAGGGTTAGCAATCAGCCCCAGCATTTT. This translates into CSARVSNQPQHF.

This clonotype was seen many times. V usage is TRBV27 and J usage is TRBJ2-5, with 14 bases matching TRBD2. The CDR3 is made up of 16 amino acids. The trim removed 6 bases at V and 4 bases at J, leaving 7 bases unmatched. CDR1 MNHEY and CDR2 SMNVEV come from the germline V gene (reference sequence). The CDR3 region has the DNA TGTGCCAGCAGACCGACTAGCGGGGGGGCCCGAGAGACCCAGTACTTC. Translating it yields CASRPTSGGARETQYF.

This clonotype was seen only a few times. The chain has TRBV10-2 and TRBJ2-7, with 11 bases that match TRBD2. Germline values: CDR1 WSHSY, CDR2 SAAADI. The CDR3 is 14 amino acids. With V trimmed by 6 bases and J by 3 bases, 4 bases remained unmatched. The CDR3 DNA reads as TGCGCCAGCAGAACTAGCGGGAGTAACTACGAGCAGTACTTC. Amino acids: CASRTSGSNYEQYF.

In its sample, this clonotype was seen many times. The V call is TRBV4-3, the J call TRBJ2-3; D might be TRBD2 (6 bases). The CDR3 spans 15 residues. The germline V gene has CDR1 LGHNA and CDR2 YSLEER. The ends were cut back, 0 bases at V and 4 bases at J, with 11 bases in the middle. The CDR3 region is CASSQDIPGADTQYF. CDR3 sequence (DNA): TGCGCCAGCAGCCAAGATATTCCGGGGGCAGATACGCAGTATTTT.